The 30 T cell receptor beta chains below were found in one sample sequenced in a study of CD8 T cells in ankylosing spondylitis. Study-wide results and caveats: Ankylosing spondylitis blood seemed to carry a telltale TCR beta motif made of roughly 8 highly homologous variants.

TCRdb passed the 5' RACE reads through MiXCR, listing each CDR3 protein once. This table has approximately 520,000 distinct CDR3 sequences, less than 6% appearing once. No antigen has been identified for these receptors. Material: blood, either unsorted or a sorted T cell fraction (not recorded which). These TCRs come from a male donor with ankylosing spondylitis.

The rearrangement joins TRBV4-3 to TRBJ1-2; 12 bases agree with TRBD1. The CDR3 runs 16 residues. V trimming: 3 bases; J trimming: 7 bases; junction bases outside the gene matches: 9. Germline CDR1 reads LGHNA; CDR2 reads YSLEER. The CDR3 here is CASSQRLGQGAFGYTF. The CDR3 DNA reads TGCGCCAGCAGCCAGCGACTGGGACAGGGGGCCTTTGGCTACACCTTC.

In the case of this clonotype: A read error may be the cause here, since a much bigger clone is one base away. This rearrangement joins TRBV6-5 to TRBJ1-2; D remains unclear. Germline V gene data show CDR1 as MNHEY and CDR2 as SVGAGI. The CDR3 sequence is 13 residues long. CDR3 region: CASSSDWVYGDTF. The CDR3 DNA reads TGTGCCAGCAGTTCCGATTGGGTTTATGGCGACACCTTC.

J is TRBJ1-2 and V is TRBV20-1; no reliable D call. The germline gives CDR1 DFQATT, CDR2 SNEGSKA (reference sequence). This CDR3 has 16 amino acids. The V end lost 2 bases, the J end lost 1 base, and 17 bases lay between the germline ends. CDR3 loop: CSARPLKKLLNYGYTF. CDR3 DNA: TGCAGTGCTAGACCTCTTAAAAAGCTGCTTAACTATGGCTACACCTTC.

This clonotype occurred a few times. The chain uses TRBV7-2 and TRBJ1-3, with 7 bases matching TRBD1. Germline loops: CDR1 SGHTA, CDR2 FQGNSA. The CDR3 has 15 amino acids. After removal of 7 bases from V and 4 bases from J, the junction contained 10 bases not matched to a gene. CDR3 DNA sequence: TGTGCCAGCACCATGACAGGGAGACCAGGAAACACCATATATTTT. This encodes CASTMTGRPGNTIYF. Full variable domain (remainder filled in from reference TRBV7-2 and TRBJ1-3): GAGVSQSPSNKVTEKGKDVELRCDPISGHTALYWYRQSLGQGLEFLIYFQGNSAPDKSGLPSDRFSAERTGGSVSTLTIQRTQQEDSAVYLCASTMTGRPGNTIYFGEGSWLTVV.

The rearrangement uses TRBV29-1 and TRBJ2-4; a possible D gene is TRBD2 (6 bases). In germline, CDR1 is SQVTM, CDR2 ANQGSEA. Trimming removed 6 bases at V and 0 bases at J, with 15 bases between. The CDR3 covers 15 residues. The CDR3 DNA reads TGCAGCGTGGGAGCGGGCAGACTAGCCAAAAACATTCAGTACTTC. This gives the protein CSVGAGRLAKNIQYF.

This clonotype has at least ten counts. The V and J genes are TRBV12-3 or TRBV12-4 and TRBJ1-1; a possible D gene is TRBD1 (6 bases). Trimming shortened V by 4 bases and J by 9 bases, and 27 bases separated the two germline ends. The CDR3 totals 17 residues. DNA for the CDR3: TGTGCCAGCAGTTACAGAGCAGGGGCCTCCCGGTTAGGCCAAGCTTTCTTT. It specifies CASSYRAGASRLGQAFF.

In its sample, this clonotype was seen many times. The V gene is TRBV11-2, the J gene TRBJ1-2, with 7 bases identical to TRBD1. CDR3 length equals 16 residues. Germline V gene lookup returns CDR1 SGHAT and CDR2 FQNNGV. Trimming removed 1 base from V and 4 bases from J; junction bases left unmatched: 9. In DNA form, the CDR3 reads TGTGCCAGCAGCTTAGGGGACAGTCCTTCCGTCTATGGCTACACCTTC. Translating gives CASSLGDSPSVYGYTF.

Ten or more counts support this clonotype. The junction shows a germline mismatch at one end, possibly a read error. The chain is built from TRBV3-1 and TRBJ2-1; D gene unclear. CDR1 LGHDT and CDR2 YNNKEL come from the germline V gene (reference sequence). The CDR3 has 11 amino acids. The CDR3 here is CASSQRLVPIF. CDR3 sequence (DNA): TGTGCCAGCAGCCAACGGCTAGTCCCGATCTTC.

This clonotype was observed at least ten times. The rearrangement uses TRBV7-9 and TRBJ1-6, with D perhaps TRBD1 (6 bases). CDR3 length: 14 amino acids. V was cut by 5 bases and J by 7 bases, with 12 bases left in between. Per the germline V gene, CDR1 is SEHNR and CDR2 is FQNEAQ (reference sequence). For the CDR3, the DNA is TGTGCCAGCAGCCAGCCGGACAGAAATTCACCCCTCCACTTT. Protein sequence: CASSQPDRNSPLHF.

The table lists this clonotype with a few counts. V and J are TRBV7-2 and TRBJ2-3; 8 bases align to TRBD1. Trimming at V came to 7 bases and at J to 6 bases, leaving 6 bases not matched to a gene. The CDR3 has 13 residues. Germline V gene sequence: CDR1 SGHTA, CDR2 FQGNSA. The CDR3, as DNA: TGTGCCAGCACCGTCGACAGGGGTGATACGCAGTATTTT. It encodes CASTVDRGDTQYF.

The table lists this clonotype with many counts. V usage is TRBV5-1 and J usage is TRBJ2-3, with 9 bases matching TRBD2. Germline V gene data show CDR1 as SGHRS and CDR2 as YFSETQ. V lost 0 bases and J lost 5; bases outside the gene matches: 13. This CDR3 comprises 18 residues. CDR3 sequence: CASSLVPSGAQPGDTQYF. CDR3 nucleotides: TGCGCCAGCAGCTTGGTGCCTAGCGGGGCACAACCAGGAGATACGCAGTATTTT.

This clonotype appeared many times. The J gene is TRBJ2-1, the V gene TRBV20-1; D possibly matches TRBD1 or TRBD2 (5 bases each). V lost 5 bases to trimming and J lost 4 bases, with 18 bases between them. The CDR3 runs 15 residues. CDR1 and CDR2 from the germline V gene are DFQATT and SNEGSKA (reference sequence). Here the CDR3 reads CSAPYGARRYNEQFF. The CDR3 DNA is TGCAGTGCTCCTTACGGGGCCCGAAGGTACAATGAGCAGTTCTTC.

The V and J genes are TRBV18 and TRBJ1-1, with TRBD1 matching 10 bases. Trimming took 6 bases from V and 5 from J; bases not matched to a gene: 9. The CDR3 contains 15 residues. Germline assignment: CDR1 KGHSH and CDR2 LQKENI. CDR3 amino acids: CASSQSTGGNTEAFF. The DNA for the CDR3 is TGTGCCAGCTCTCAATCGACAGGGGGCAATACTGAAGCTTTCTTT. Full variable domain (missing parts from reference TRBV18 and TRBJ1-1): NAGVMQNPRHLVRRRGQEARLRCSPMKGHSHVYWYRQLPEEGLKFMVYLQKENIIDESGMPKERFSAEFPKEGPSILRIQQVVRGDSAAYFCASSQSTGGNTEAFFGQGTRLTVV.

This clonotype showed up many times. The rearrangement links TRBV11-1 to TRBJ1-2, with 7 positions matching TRBD1. CDR1 is SGHAT and CDR2 is FQDESV in the germline V gene (reference sequence). V was pared by 4 bases and J by 2 bases, with 22 bases of the junction left unmatched. This CDR3 is built from 20 residues. CDR3 protein: CASSSRGGLQSFRGNYGYTF. The CDR3 region has the DNA TGTGCCAGCAGCTCCAGGGGGGGCCTCCAGTCCTTCAGGGGAAACTATGGCTACACCTTC.

The sample holds a few counts of this clonotype. The chain links TRBV5-1 to TRBJ1-3; D gene unclear. CDR1 SGHRS and CDR2 YFSETQ come from the germline V gene. The CDR3 runs to 15 residues. Trimming took off 5 bases at V and 0 bases at J, with 12 bases between the two ends. Written as DNA, the CDR3 is TGCGCCAGCAGATGGGCTGAAGGCTCTGGAAACACCATATATTTT. It translates to CASRWAEGSGNTIYF.

This clonotype was observed at least ten times. The gene calls are TRBV4-1 and TRBJ2-3, with 8 bases identical to TRBD2. The junction had 7 bases not matched to a gene; V was cut back by 4 bases and J by 1 base. CDR1 MGHRA and CDR2 YSYEKL come from the germline V gene. The CDR3 runs 16 residues. The CDR3 DNA follows: TGCGCCAGCAGCCTTAGAAGCGGGGGAGGCACAGATACGCAGTATTTT. The encoded protein is CASSLRSGGGTDTQYF.

The chain uses TRBV25-1 and TRBJ1-1; D gene ambiguous. Trimming cost V 6 bases and J 7 bases, with 12 bases left between them. Per the germline V gene, CDR1 is MGHDK and CDR2 is SYGVNS. The CDR3 runs to 12 residues. The CDR3 here is CASRNTTFEAFF. CDR3 nucleotides: TGTGCCAGCAGAAATACGACCTTTGAAGCTTTCTTT.

In this sample, this clonotype turned up many times. The genes are TRBV28 and TRBJ1-2; D is unclear. Germline V gene data show CDR1 as MDHEN and CDR2 as SYDVKM. The CDR3 sequence is 14 residues long. Deletions cut 7 bases from V and 4 bases from J, with 16 bases between. DNA for the CDR3: TGTGCCAGCACCCAAGGCGGGCAGATCTATGGCTACACCTTC. It specifies CASTQGGQIYGYTF.

This clonotype was counted between two and nine times. The J gene is TRBJ1-2, the V gene TRBV5-1; no definite D call. The CDR3 contains 14 residues. Trimming took off 5 bases at V and 3 bases at J, with 14 bases between the two ends. The V gene's germline CDR1 is SGHRS and CDR2 YFSETQ. The CDR3 is CASSEDVGYYGYTF. The CDR3 coding sequence is TGCGCCAGCAGTGAAGATGTAGGGTACTATGGCTACACCTTC.

The genes are TRBV7-2 and TRBJ1-1; no clear D gene. The CDR3 loop spans 16 amino acids. V shed 5 bases and J shed 1 base, with 17 bases lying between them. Germline CDR1 and CDR2: SGHTA and FQGNSA. The CDR3 sequence: CASSRTPGGGNTEAFF. The CDR3 bases are TGTGCCAGCAGCCGCACCCCCGGAGGAGGGAACACTGAAGCTTTCTTT.

In its sample, this clonotype was seen many times. The genes are TRBV4-1 and TRBJ2-3, with TRBD1 matching over 8 bases. The V gene end was trimmed by 1 base and the J gene end by 1 base; junction bases not matched to a gene: 4. Germline CDR1 MGHRA, CDR2 YSYEKL. There are 16 residues in the CDR3. The CDR3 protein is CASSQVTGAGTDTQYF. CDR3 sequence (DNA): TGCGCCAGCAGCCAAGTGACAGGGGCCGGCACAGATACGCAGTATTTT.

This clonotype was counted ten times or more. CDR3 region: CASSLAGVAMNTEAFF. The CDR3 DNA sequence: TGTGCCAGCAGTTTAGCGGGGGTAGCTATGAACACTGAAGCTTTCTTT. The chain couples TRBV12-3 or TRBV12-4 to TRBJ1-1; D perhaps matches TRBD1 (5 bases). V dropped 0 bases and J dropped 0 bases, with 11 bases sitting between them. The CDR3 consists of 16 residues.

This clonotype was recorded many times. The chain combines TRBV28 with TRBJ2-1; D unclear. This CDR3 comprises 14 residues. Deletions cut 5 bases from V and 6 bases from J, with 14 bases between. Germline CDR1 reads MDHEN; CDR2 reads SYDVKM. This CDR3 is CASSTYASRNEQFF. CDR3 nucleotides: TGTGCCAGCAGTACCTATGCTTCCCGCAATGAGCAGTTCTTC.

This clonotype was observed at least ten times. Here the CDR3 reads CSARDGAGGPRSYEQYF. CDR3 coding DNA: TGCAGTGCTAGAGATGGGGCGGGAGGACCCCGCTCCTACGAGCAGTACTTC. The chain has TRBV20-1 and TRBJ2-7; 8 bases agree with TRBD2. Per the germline V gene, CDR1 is DFQATT and CDR2 is SNEGSKA (reference sequence). CDR3 length equals 17 residues. Trimming removed 0 bases from V and 0 bases from J; junction bases left unmatched: 10.

This clonotype was observed at least ten times. This chain joins TRBV18 and TRBJ1-1, with D possibly TRBD1 on 6 matching bases. CDR1 is KGHSH and CDR2 is LQKENI in the germline V gene. V was shortened by 4 bases and J by 3 bases, with 15 bases between the two germline ends. The CDR3 runs to 15 residues. The CDR3 sequence: CASSLRQAGDTEAFF. CDR3 coding DNA: TGTGCCAGCTCACTTCGACAGGCCGGAGACACTGAAGCTTTCTTT. Combining the CDR3 with reference TRBV18 and TRBJ1-1 gives the whole variable domain NAGVMQNPRHLVRRRGQEARLRCSPMKGHSHVYWYRQLPEEGLKFMVYLQKENIIDESGMPKERFSAEFPKEGPSILRIQQVVRGDSAAYFCASSLRQAGDTEAFFGQGTRLTVV.

This clonotype was seen many times. The rearrangement uses TRBV29-1 and TRBJ2-6; D gene unclear. The CDR3 sequence is 18 residues long. Germline V CDR1 and CDR2: SQVTM, ANQGSEA. Trimming left V 4 bases short and J 2 bases short, with 21 bases between. CDR3 in amino acids: CSVVFPLLGITGANVLTF. The CDR3 DNA reads TGCAGCGTTGTGTTCCCACTCTTGGGGATAACTGGGGCCAACGTCCTGACTTTC.

CDR3 region: CASSLVSGEAFF. The DNA of the CDR3 is TGTGCCAGCAGCTTAGTGAGCGGGGAAGCTTTCTTT. The rearrangement uses TRBV11-2 and TRBJ1-1; D remains ambiguous. The length of the CDR3 is 12 residues. In germline, CDR1 is SGHAT, CDR2 FQNNGV. V was shortened by 1 base and J by 8 bases, with 8 bases between the two germline ends. Complete variable domain (other parts from reference TRBV11-2 and TRBJ1-1): EAGVAQSPRYKIIEKRQSVAFWCNPISGHATLYWYQQILGQGPKLLIQFQNNGVVDDSQLPKDRFSAERLKGVDSTLKIQPAKLEDSAVYLCASSLVSGEAFFGQGTRLTVV.

Many counts were recorded for this clonotype. The V gene is TRBV7-3, the J gene TRBJ2-4; possibly TRBD2 for D (5 bases). There are 15 residues in the CDR3. Germline lookup yields CDR1 SGHTA and CDR2 FQGTGA. Trimming removed 0 bases at V and 8 bases at J, with 14 bases between. As DNA, the CDR3 is TGTGCCAGCAGCTTAACTTCCCCGGGGTGGGACATTCAGTACTTC. It codes for CASSLTSPGWDIQYF. Using reference TRBV7-3 and TRBJ2-4 for the parts outside the CDR3, the full variable domain is GAGVSQTPSNKVTEKGKYVELRCDPISGHTALYWYRQSLGQGPEFLIYFQGTGAADDSGLPNDRFFAVRPEGSVSTLKIQRTERGDSAVYLCASSLTSPGWDIQYFGAGTRLSVL.

This clonotype was detected many times. This chain uses TRBV3-1 with TRBJ1-1; weak D call: TRBD1 (6 bases). This CDR3 has 14 amino acids. The V gene's germline CDR1 is LGHDT and CDR2 YNNKEL (reference sequence). V dropped 4 bases and J dropped 5 bases, with 14 bases sitting between them. CDR3 sequence reads: CASSLVEGETEAFF. The CDR3 region has the DNA TGTGCCAGCAGCCTGGTGGAGGGGGAGACTGAAGCTTTCTTT.

The chain has TRBV5-1 and TRBJ1-1; 7 nucleotides match TRBD1. The V gene end was trimmed by 4 bases and the J gene end by 9 bases; junction bases not matched to a gene: 6. The CDR3 has 12 amino acids. The germline V gene has CDR1 SGHRS and CDR2 YFSETQ. CDR3 sequence reads: CASSPDREKAFF. CDR3 bases: TGCGCCAGCAGCCCAGACAGGGAAAAAGCTTTCTTT.